This TCR beta chain was captured by sequencing in a study of CD4 T cells in relation to SARS-CoV-2 and coronaviruses. As for the study in general: The HLA restriction of the shared crossreactive spike epitopes was mapped. The study, taken as a whole, reports: In around 67% of donors, memory CD4+ clonotypes crossrecognized SARS-CoV-2 and at least one common cold coronavirus spike. Each donor contributed either pre-pandemic or post-infection samples, not both.

The unexposed donors gave CD4+ T cells in about 2010-2019, prior to COVID-19. The cells were cultured for 10 days before CD4+ T cells were isolated. As cell numbers allowed, unexposed-donor CD4+ T cells faced SARS-CoV-2 S/N and four cold-coronavirus spikes. CDR1 is LNHNV and CDR2 is YYDKDF in the germline V gene (reference sequence). The CDR3 consists of 16 residues. V lost 4 bases, J lost 4 bases, and 9 bases stayed unmatched. As concerns this clone: What it binds is not known.

Repertoires were generated with immunoSEQ multiplex PCR, while TCRdb's copy carries only in-frame clones and drops some. The repertoire holds some 22,000 clones, with about four fifths as singletons. The source material was CD4+ T cells from PBMCs, cultured in vitro. The source is a human donor in good health. J is TRBJ2-1 and V is TRBV15, with 8 bases that match TRBD2. The CDR3 nucleotides are TGTGCCACCAGCACTGTACTAGCGGAAGCGTACAATGAGCAGTTCTTC. Translated, it gives CATSTVLAEAYNEQFF. The entire variable domain, with the rest obtained from reference TRBV15 and TRBJ2-1, is as follows: DAMVIQNPRYQVTQFGKPVTLSCSQTLNHNVMYWYQQKSSQAPKLLFHYYDKDFNNEADTPDNFQSRRPNTSFCFLDIRSPGLGDTAMYLCATSTVLAEAYNEQFFGPGTRLTVL.